This entry is about one T cell receptor beta chain. Its antigen is not identified. Only in-frame clones appear in the TCRdb table, and some are missing; sequencing was by immunoSEQ multiplex PCR. The sample has around 95,000 clones, more than 70% seen once. This entry comes from a study of T cell responses to AZD1222 COVID-19 vaccine. Study conclusions and caveats: Dominant CD4 TCR responses targeted spike regions 160-218 and 743-854. Baseline testing showed seropositivity in only six AZD1222 recipients. Donors in the cohort were predominantly white British and more often female, and clonal diversity was possibly underestimated. Compared with day 0, the breadth and depth of the Spike-specific TCR repertoire rose significantly after two doses of AZD1222.

With 0 bases clipped from V and 4 bases from J, the junction kept 7 bases outside the gene matches. The CDR3 is 16 amino acids. Looked up from germline, CDR1 is LGHNA and CDR2 is YSLEER. This clonotype was sampled from an adult in good health. The gene calls are TRBV4-3 and TRBJ1-2, with TRBD1 matching 8 bases. Sample: peripheral blood, taken on day 0 of MenACWY control vaccination. The CDR3 loop reads CASSQEGAGGAYGYTF. CDR3 nucleotide sequence: TGCGCCAGCAGCCAAGAGGGAGCAGGGGGCGCCTATGGCTACACCTTC.